The clone carrying this TCR beta chain was seen many times. Its antigen is still unknown. The data stem from a study of T cells in Graves' hyperthyroidism and ophthalmopathy. Study-level points and caveats: By a 13 V-J model, ophthalmopathy was set apart from stable hyperthyroidism.

What was amplified from RNA transcripts were TCR beta CDR3 regions. HTBI primers drove first-round RT-PCR of the TCR CDR3. Via MiXCR, TCRdb re-called the multiplex PCR reads, giving one row per CDR3 protein. This table holds 550,000 to 700,000 distinct CDR3 sequences, approximately 44% found once. Sequenced input: peripheral blood or thyroid tissue (not recorded which). The sequence came from an adult woman with Graves' disease, either hyperthyroidism or ophthalmopathy (not recorded which).

CDR3 sequence reads: CAIRGQAGTGYGYTF. The CDR3 bases are TGTGCCATCAGGGGGCAGGCCGGGACCGGTTATGGCTACACCTTC. The chain employs TRBV10-3 and TRBJ1-2; D perhaps matches TRBD1 (5 bases). This CDR3 has 15 amino acids. Deletions cut 6 bases from V and 5 bases from J, with 19 bases between. CDR1 is ENHRY and CDR2 is SYGVKD in the germline V gene.